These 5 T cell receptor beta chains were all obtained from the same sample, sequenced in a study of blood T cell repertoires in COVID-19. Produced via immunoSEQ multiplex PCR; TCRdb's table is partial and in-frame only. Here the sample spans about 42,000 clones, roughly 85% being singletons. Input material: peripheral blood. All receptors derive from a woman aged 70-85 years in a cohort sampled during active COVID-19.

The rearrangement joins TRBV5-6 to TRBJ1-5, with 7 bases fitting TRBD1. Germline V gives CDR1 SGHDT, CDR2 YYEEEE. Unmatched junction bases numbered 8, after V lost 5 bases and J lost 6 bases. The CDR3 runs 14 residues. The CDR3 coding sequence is TGTGCCAGCAGTCGGGGACAGAGGTCTCAGCCCCAGCATTTT. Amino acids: CASSRGQRSQPQHF.

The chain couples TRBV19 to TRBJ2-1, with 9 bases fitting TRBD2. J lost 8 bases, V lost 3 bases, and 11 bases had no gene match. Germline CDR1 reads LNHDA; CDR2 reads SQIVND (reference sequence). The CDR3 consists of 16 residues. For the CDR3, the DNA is TGTGCCAGTAGTATTAGCTCAGGGGCGGGAGGGGATGAGCAGTTCTTC. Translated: CASSISSGAGGDEQFF.

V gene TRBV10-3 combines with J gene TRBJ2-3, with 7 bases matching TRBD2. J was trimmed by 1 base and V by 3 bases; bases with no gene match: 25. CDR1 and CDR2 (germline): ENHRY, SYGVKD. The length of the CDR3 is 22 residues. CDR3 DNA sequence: TGTGCCATCAGTGAATTGTCTAGCGGAGCTCCTAGCACAGATACAGGCACAGATACGCAGTATTTT. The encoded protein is CAISELSSGAPSTDTGTDTQYF.

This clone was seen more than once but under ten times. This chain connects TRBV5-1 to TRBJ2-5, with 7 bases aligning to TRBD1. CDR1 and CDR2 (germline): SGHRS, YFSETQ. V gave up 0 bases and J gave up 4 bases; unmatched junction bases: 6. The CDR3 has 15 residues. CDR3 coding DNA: TGCGCCAGCAGCTTGGTTAGGGGGCGCGGAGAGACCCAGTACTTC. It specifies CASSLVRGRGETQYF. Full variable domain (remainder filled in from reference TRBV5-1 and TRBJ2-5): KAGVTQTPRYLIKTRGQQVTLSCSPISGHRSVSWYQQTPGQGLQFLFEYFSETQRNKGNFPGRFSGRQFSNSRSEMNVSTLELGDSALYLCASSLVRGRGETQYFGPGTRLLVL.

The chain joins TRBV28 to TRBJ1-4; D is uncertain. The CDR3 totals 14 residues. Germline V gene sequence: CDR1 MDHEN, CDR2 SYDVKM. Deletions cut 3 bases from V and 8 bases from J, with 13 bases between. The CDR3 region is CASSLGASKEKLFF. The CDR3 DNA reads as TGTGCCAGCAGTTTGGGCGCCTCGAAAGAAAAACTGTTTTTT.